These 17 T cell receptor beta chains originate from one sample sequenced in a study of shared clonotypes between healthy human individuals. The protocol was immunoSEQ multiplex PCR, while the TCRdb copy is restricted to in-frame clones and leaves out a portion. Counted here are hundreds of thousands of clones, approximately 95% occurring once; the ten biggest clones make up 0.095% to 0.14%. Naive CD8 cells were CD45RO-negative, positively selected for CCR7, excluding terminally differentiated effector memory CD45RA+ cells. The sequenced material came from naive CD8+ T cells sorted from blood. The receptor set was obtained from a woman in her twenties or thirties in good health.

The chain links TRBV7-9 to TRBJ2-1; TRBD2 matches at 11 bases. The germline V gene encodes CDR1 SEHNR and CDR2 FQNEAQ (reference sequence). The length of the CDR3 is 15 residues. Trimming removed 2 bases from V and 8 bases from J; junction bases left unmatched: 5. CDR3 amino acids: CASSLLAGGGDEQFF. The CDR3 DNA is TGTGCCAGCAGCTTACTAGCGGGAGGTGGGGATGAGCAGTTCTTC.

Only one count was recorded for this clone. The J gene is TRBJ2-1, the V gene TRBV7-9; 13 bases map to TRBD2. Germline V CDR1 and CDR2: SEHNR, FQNEAQ (reference sequence). The trim removed 2 bases at V and 9 bases at J, leaving 13 bases unmatched. This CDR3 region has 18 residues. This CDR3 reads CASSLLGLAGVGLIEQFF. For the CDR3, the DNA is TGTGCCAGCAGCTTACTTGGACTAGCGGGAGTAGGATTGATTGAGCAGTTCTTC. The complete variable domain, with remaining parts taken from reference TRBV7-9 and TRBJ2-1, reads DTGVSQNPRHKITKRGQNVTFRCDPISEHNRLYWYRQTLGQGPEFLTYFQNEAQLEKSRLLSDRFSAERPKGSFSTLEIQRTEQGDSAMYLCASSLLGLAGVGLIEQFFGPGTRLTVL.

This chain connects TRBV19 to TRBJ2-7; D might be TRBD1 (6 bases). CDR1 LNHDA and CDR2 SQIVND come from the germline V gene (reference sequence). The CDR3 runs to 17 residues. The V end was cut by 5 bases, the J end by 0 bases, with 20 bases between. In DNA form, the CDR3 reads TGTGCCAGTAGTCCTAGGAACAGGGCCCTGAACTCCTACGAGCAGTACTTC. It encodes CASSPRNRALNSYEQYF.

The V call is TRBV19, the J call TRBJ2-7; 7 bases agree with TRBD2. Germline loops: CDR1 LNHDA, CDR2 SQIVND (reference sequence). V was pared by 6 bases and J by 1 base, with 15 bases of the junction left unmatched. The CDR3 is made up of 17 amino acids. The CDR3 region is CASSTSVLRETSYEQYF. In DNA form, the CDR3 reads TGTGCCAGTAGCACTAGCGTTCTACGGGAGACTTCCTACGAGCAGTACTTC.

The chain couples TRBV7-6 to TRBJ2-1; the D gene could be TRBD1 or TRBD2 (7 bases each). The germline gives CDR1 SGHVS, CDR2 FNYEAQ. V was cut by 5 bases and J by 9 bases, with 20 bases left in between. The CDR3 is 15 amino acids. The CDR3: CASSTGVGGPVEQFF. In DNA, the CDR3 is TGTGCCAGCAGCACAGGGGTGGGAGGGCCAGTTGAGCAGTTCTTC.

The chain recombines TRBV29-1 with TRBJ2-5, with D perhaps assigned TRBD1 or TRBD2 (6 bases each). There are 12 residues in the CDR3. Germline V gene lookup returns CDR1 SQVTM and CDR2 ANQGSEA. The V and J ends lost 5 bases and 7 bases respectively, with 14 bases between them. The CDR3 region has the DNA TGCAGCGTTTCCACAGGGCGGGGGACCCAGTACTTC. It encodes CSVSTGRGTQYF.

The chain joins TRBV7-9 to TRBJ2-7, with TRBD1 matching 10 bases. The junction had 4 bases not matched to a gene; V was cut back by 5 bases and J by 6 bases. The length of the CDR3 is 13 residues. Germline values: CDR1 SEHNR, CDR2 FQNEAQ (reference sequence). CDR3 protein: CASSRGTGAEQYF. The CDR3 nucleotides are TGTGCCAGCAGCCGGGGGACAGGGGCCGAGCAGTACTTC.

The chain recombines TRBV5-1 with TRBJ2-7; no clear D. This CDR3 spans 12 amino acids. V dropped 4 bases and J dropped 4 bases, with 9 bases sitting between them. Germline values: CDR1 SGHRS, CDR2 YFSETQ. This CDR3 reads CASSPTGYEQYF. In DNA form, the CDR3 reads TGCGCCAGCAGCCCCACTGGGTACGAGCAGTACTTC.

The rearrangement links TRBV11-2 to TRBJ2-7; D is unresolved. V was cut by 5 bases and J by 1 base, with 12 bases left in between. The V gene's germline CDR1 is SGHAT and CDR2 FQNNGV. The CDR3 length is 14 residues. The CDR3 nucleotides read TGTGCCAGCAGCGCGCCTCGTTTTTCCTACGAGCAGTACTTC. It specifies CASSAPRFSYEQYF. The variable domain in full, completed from reference TRBV11-2 and TRBJ2-7, reads EAGVAQSPRYKIIEKRQSVAFWCNPISGHATLYWYQQILGQGPKLLIQFQNNGVVDDSQLPKDRFSAERLKGVDSTLKIQPAKLEDSAVYLCASSAPRFSYEQYFGPGTRLTVT.

The CDR3: CASSDYMANTGELFF. The CDR3 DNA reads TGTGCCAGCAGTGACTACATGGCCAACACCGGGGAGCTGTTTTTT. The chain is built from TRBV6-5 and TRBJ2-2; possibly TRBD2 for D (5 bases). There are 15 residues in the CDR3. Trimming removed 5 bases from V and 2 bases from J, with 12 bases in between. The germline gives CDR1 MNHEY, CDR2 SVGAGI.

The genes are TRBV6-5 and TRBJ2-1, with TRBD2 identical over 8 bases. In germline, CDR1 is MNHEY, CDR2 SVGAGI. This CDR3 region has 16 residues. Germline trimming cut 4 bases from V and 6 bases from J; bases unmatched to any gene: 11. The DNA of the CDR3 is TGTGCCAGCAGTTCCGCCCGAGCGGGAGCTAGCAATGAGCAGTTCTTC. This encodes CASSSARAGASNEQFF.

The J gene is TRBJ2-7, the V gene TRBV2; 14 positions agree with TRBD2. V dropped 2 bases and J dropped 0; count of bases not matched to a gene: 21. This CDR3 is 23 amino acids long. Germline CDR1 is SNHLY and CDR2 is FYNNEI. The CDR3 DNA is TGTGCCAGCAGTGAACTGACAGGGTATAATAAGACTAGCGGGAGGGAGAGCTCCTACGAGCAGTACTTC. Translating it yields CASSELTGYNKTSGRESSYEQYF.

This clone has only a few counts. V usage is TRBV7-9 and J usage is TRBJ1-3; D gene uncertain. CDR1 is SEHNR and CDR2 is FQNEAQ in the germline V gene (reference sequence). The germline V and J ends were trimmed by 6 bases and 8 bases, with 8 bases remaining between them. CDR3 length: 11 amino acids. For the CDR3, the DNA is TGTGCCAGCAGTGCTGCTGACACCATATATTTT. This gives the protein CASSAADTIYF.

The V and J genes are TRBV10-3 and TRBJ2-2; D unresolved. Germline assignment: CDR1 ENHRY and CDR2 SYGVKD. The CDR3 contains 14 residues. V gave up 0 bases and J gave up 5 bases, with 7 bases separating them. The CDR3 spells CAISESSATGELFF. CDR3 DNA sequence: TGTGCCATCAGTGAGTCAAGCGCTACCGGGGAGCTGTTTTTT.

The J gene is TRBJ2-7, the V gene TRBV4-1, with D hard to call. The CDR3 is 15 amino acids. The ends were cut back, 1 base at V and 1 base at J, with 11 bases in the middle. Germline CDR1 reads MGHRA; CDR2 reads YSYEKL. The CDR3 is CASSQVPELSYEQYF. CDR3 nucleotide sequence: TGCGCCAGCAGCCAAGTCCCGGAGTTATCCTACGAGCAGTACTTC.

The chain uses TRBV10-2 and TRBJ2-3; D remains ambiguous. This CDR3 comprises 14 residues. The germline V gene has CDR1 WSHSY and CDR2 SAAADI. V was clipped by 8 bases and J by 2 bases, with 14 bases between them. CDR3: CASGLSPNTDTQYF. The CDR3 DNA reads TGCGCCAGCGGCCTGAGCCCAAACACAGATACGCAGTATTTT.

DNA for the CDR3: TGTGCCACCAGCACGCGACAGGGGACCAACTATGGCTACACCTTC. Protein product: CATSTRQGTNYGYTF. The genes are TRBV15 and TRBJ1-2, with 8 bases fitting TRBD1. Looked up from germline, CDR1 is LNHNV and CDR2 is YYDKDF (reference sequence). V lost 4 bases, J lost 2 bases, and 6 bases stayed unmatched. CDR3 length equals 15 residues.